This TCR beta chain was sequenced in a study of blood T cell repertoires in COVID-19 (dated by TCRdb to 2019 to 2021). Background on the whole study: Samples from collaborators originated in the United States, Italy and Spain and spanned both the acute and convalescent phases of COVID-19. The material from the prospective study consisted of cDNA or gDNA derived from T cells, B-cell-depleted T cells, or PBMCs. The dataset comprised deeply sampled blood TCRbeta repertoires from subjects exposed to, actively infected with, or recovered from COVID-19. The repertoires were released in a freely available public database meant as a resource for research on the immune response to SARS-CoV-2. Samples came from the ongoing ImmuneRACE study (first 160 participants) plus 1,254 subjects from 6 global collaborators. Nearly every sample came with metadata listing a de-identified subject ID, COVID-19 status, age in years and sex. Where available, HLA class I and class II types were obtained from metadata supplied by the sample provider rather than from assay-based typing. The paper's findings and limits, for the study overall: Clinical and demographic metadata were provided uncurated, with the amount varying by source and participant.

As concerns this clone: This receptor's antigen is unknown. Nothing much larger sits one base from this clone, and base qualities are not available.

Another Seattle source contributed samples from volunteer blood donors who had recovered from COVID-19. The collaborating institutions used their own protocols to collect whole blood in K2EDTA tubes. For TCRbeta analysis, collaborator samples were shipped as frozen whole blood, as isolated PBMCs, or as DNA extracted from either sample type. CDR1 and CDR2 were assigned from the germline V gene (reference sequence) as LNHDA and SQIVND. The CDR3 runs 14 amino acids, cysteine and phenylalanine included. The retained sequence is limited to the CDR3, 42 bases, with the frame set at the first base. The germline V end is reduced by 7 bases and the J end by 3 bases; junction bases left unmatched: 9. TCRbeta CDR3 regions were amplified from genomic DNA by means of the immunoSEQ Assay, a bias-controlled multiplex PCR. The paper's data handling went like this. Within the assay, amplification of reference gene primers was used to estimate how many nucleated cells each sample contained. To quantify the absolute abundance of each unique TCRbeta CDR3 rearrangement, sequence reads were collapsed and filtered. For each sample, productive Simpson clonality was calculated as the square root of Simpson's diversity index over productive rearrangements. TCRdb mirrors the immuneACCESS table, restricted to in-frame sequences. Some clones are absent from its copies; in checked studies, under half trace to an unresolved V gene, and the reason for the others is unknown. V and J calls and clone size come straight from that table; D and trimming were deduced from the DNA. Counted in this sample were about 180,000 clones; 70% to 90% of them appeared once. The ten biggest clones cover approximately 2% of the sample.

Recombination joined TRBV19 with TRBJ2-7; 7 bases in between match TRBD1. This TCR derives from a man aged 18-30 years who had recovered from COVID-19. Sequencing was done on a sample of peripheral blood. This receptor carries the CDR3 CASTEGARGYEQYF. The nucleotides read TGTGCCAGTACCGAGGGGGCAAGAGGCTACGAGCAGTACTTC.